This T cell receptor (beta chain) was sequenced during a study of spatial heterogeneity in lung cancer. Background on the study: Beta-chain sequences consistently outnumbered alpha-chain sequences in detection. Within tumor regions, the number of TCR transcripts tracked closely with a T cell module score obtained from matched bulk RNA-seq. A unique TCR and UMI combination showed up more than ten times in raw reads, on average. Study outcomes and limitations: Alpha and beta chain coverage of tumor T cells was estimated at about 7.6% and 13%, respectively. Expanded alpha and beta TCR counts within tumors tracked tumor mutation counts.

TCRdb reprocessed the 5' RACE reads via MiXCR and lists one record per CDR3 protein. Of over 10,000 distinct CDR3 sequences listed, over 3% were seen once; the top ten hold roughly 17%. This clonotype was observed many times. Its cognate antigen is unknown. Time point meaning: sample taken at primary tumor resection. The V gene lost 6 bases and the J gene lost 2 bases, with 5 bases spanning the gap. Germline V CDR1 and CDR2: MNHEY, SVGEGT. The CDR3 consists of 13 residues. The specimen comprised lung tumor tissue, sampled at surgery. The chain employs TRBV6-2 or TRBV6-3 and TRBJ2-6, with D unresolved. The clonotype was recovered from a male donor with early-stage non-small cell lung cancer. CDR3 amino acids: CASRQAGANVLTF. The DNA of the CDR3 is TGTGCCAGCAGGCAAGCTGGGGCCAACGTCCTGACTTTC.